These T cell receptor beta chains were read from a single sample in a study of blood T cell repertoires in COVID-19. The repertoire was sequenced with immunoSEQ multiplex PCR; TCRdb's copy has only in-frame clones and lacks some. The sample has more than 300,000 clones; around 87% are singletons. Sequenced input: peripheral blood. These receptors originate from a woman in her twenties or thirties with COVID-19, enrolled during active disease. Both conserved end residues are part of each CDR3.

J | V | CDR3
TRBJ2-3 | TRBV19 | CARGVTSGDTDTQYF
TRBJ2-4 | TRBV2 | CASSRDGGKNIQYF
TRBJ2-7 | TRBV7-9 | CASSLGASGSNEQYF
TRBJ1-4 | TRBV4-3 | CASSQGDRVNEKLFF
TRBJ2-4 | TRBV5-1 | CASSLAGGPRGIQYF
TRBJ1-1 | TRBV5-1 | CASSLNSEAFF
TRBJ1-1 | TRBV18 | CASSPLSGGTEAFF
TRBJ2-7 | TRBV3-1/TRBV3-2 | CASSQDKLAGVHEQYF
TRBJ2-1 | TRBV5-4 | CASRSGLAEYNEQFF
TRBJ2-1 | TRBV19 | CASSIGDRASLLHQFF
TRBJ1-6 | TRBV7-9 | CASNLGTENSPLHF
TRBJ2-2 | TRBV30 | CAWVPGTDITGELFF
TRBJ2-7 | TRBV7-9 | CASSRGTDASEQYF
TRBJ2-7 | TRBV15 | CATSREIVRGHEQYF
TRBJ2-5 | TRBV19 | CASSTRLFTGLAGVETQYF
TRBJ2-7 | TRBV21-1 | CASSKLTASYEQYF
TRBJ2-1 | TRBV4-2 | CASSQVASGRANEQFF
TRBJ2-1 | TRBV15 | CATGTTSGRYGEQFF
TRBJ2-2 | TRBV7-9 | CASSPSGTRGTGELFF
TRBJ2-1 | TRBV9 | CASSEGGYNEQFF
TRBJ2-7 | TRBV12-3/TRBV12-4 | CASSSLTWYEQYF
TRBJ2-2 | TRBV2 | CASSEIGGSGELFF
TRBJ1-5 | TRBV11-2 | CASSLVTGIGQPQHF
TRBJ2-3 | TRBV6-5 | CASSTDFTDTQYF
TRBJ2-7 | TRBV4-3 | CASSPGTSGYEQYF
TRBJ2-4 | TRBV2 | CASSEQSGVGNIQYF
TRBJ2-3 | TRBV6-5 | CASRSGSYDTQYF
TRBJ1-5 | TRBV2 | CASSEVRGQPQHF
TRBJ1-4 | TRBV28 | CASSSRHSEKLFF
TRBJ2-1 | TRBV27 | CASTISGIYNEQFF
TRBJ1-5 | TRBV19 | CASRQTGAVNQPQHF
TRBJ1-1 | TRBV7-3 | CASSYRGNTEAFF
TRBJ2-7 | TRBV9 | CASSVATTSEGPMEQYF
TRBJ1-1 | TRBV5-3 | CARSLTRGDTEAFF
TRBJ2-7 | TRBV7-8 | CASSQAASGTYEQYF
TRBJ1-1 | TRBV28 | CASSSGTENTEAFF
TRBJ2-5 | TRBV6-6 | CASTYGSETQYF
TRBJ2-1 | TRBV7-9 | CASTRGQGNNEQFF
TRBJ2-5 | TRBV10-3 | CAIREPGGVTETQYF
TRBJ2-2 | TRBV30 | CAWKQMNTGELFF
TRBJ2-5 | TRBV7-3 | CASSFLGGPGETQYF
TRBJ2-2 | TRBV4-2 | CASSQDALAGLNTGELFF
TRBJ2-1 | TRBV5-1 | CASSLEGSSYNEQFF
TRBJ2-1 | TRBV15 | CATSRGARTPNNEQFF
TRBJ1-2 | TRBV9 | CASSVDTGFGYTF